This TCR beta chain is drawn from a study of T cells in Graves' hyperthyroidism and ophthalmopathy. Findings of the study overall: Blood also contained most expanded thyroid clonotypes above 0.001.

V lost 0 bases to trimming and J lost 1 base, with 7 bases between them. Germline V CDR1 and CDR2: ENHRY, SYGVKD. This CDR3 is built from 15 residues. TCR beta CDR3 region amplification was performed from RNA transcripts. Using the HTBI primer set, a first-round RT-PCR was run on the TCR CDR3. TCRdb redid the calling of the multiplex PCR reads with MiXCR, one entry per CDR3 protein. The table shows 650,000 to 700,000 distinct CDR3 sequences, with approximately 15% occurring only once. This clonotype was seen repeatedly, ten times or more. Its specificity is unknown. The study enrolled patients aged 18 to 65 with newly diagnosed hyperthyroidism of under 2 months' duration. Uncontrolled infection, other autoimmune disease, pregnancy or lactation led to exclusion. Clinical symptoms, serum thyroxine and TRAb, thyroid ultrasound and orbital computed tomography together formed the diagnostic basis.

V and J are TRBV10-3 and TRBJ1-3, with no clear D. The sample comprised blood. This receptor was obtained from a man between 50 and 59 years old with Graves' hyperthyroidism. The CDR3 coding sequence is TGTGCCATCAGTGAGTCGAAGGGTTCTGGAAACACCATATATTTT. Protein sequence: CAISESKGSGNTIYF.